The present T cell receptor beta chain was sequenced within a study of blood T cell repertoires in COVID-19 (dated by TCRdb to 2018 to 2020). As for the study more broadly: The collaborator samples originated in the United States, Italy and Spain and spanned the acute and convalescent phases of COVID-19. The prospective study material was composed of cDNA or gDNA derived from T cells, B-cell-depleted T cells, or PBMCs. Subjects who had been exposed to COVID-19, were actively infected with it, or had recovered from it provided the deeply sampled blood TCRbeta repertoires that made up the dataset. A freely available public database, intended as a resource for researchers studying the immune response to SARS-CoV-2, is where the repertoires were released. Samples came from the ongoing ImmuneRACE study (first 160 participants) plus 1,254 subjects from 6 global collaborators. Sample metadata almost always included a de-identified subject ID, COVID-19 status, age in years and sex. HLA class I and class II types, where available, came from metadata supplied by the sample provider rather than from assay-based typing.

One collaborating source in Seattle enrolled patients while the patients were actively infected and followed the patients over time throughout the course of disease. The collaborating institutions used their own protocols to collect whole blood in K2EDTA tubes. For TCRbeta analysis, collaborator samples were shipped as frozen whole blood, as isolated PBMCs, or as DNA extracted from either sample type. Study-wide conclusions, independent of this receptor: The amount of clinical and demographic metadata varied by source and participant and was provided uncurated.

From the germline V gene (reference sequence), CDR1 is SEHNR and CDR2 is FQNEAQ. The V and J ends are trimmed by 5 bases and 2 bases, leaving 10 bases between them. From its cysteine to its phenylalanine, the CDR3 spans 13 amino acids. Just the 39-base CDR3 DNA is kept, in frame starting at base 1. As concerns this clone: It lacks a known antigen. Per-base quality was not reported, and no clone a single base away is much larger than it.

TCRbeta CDR3 regions were amplified from genomic DNA by means of the immunoSEQ Assay, a bias-controlled multiplex PCR. Processing in the source paper ran as follows. Within the assay, amplification of reference gene primers was used to estimate how many nucleated cells each sample contained. Sequence reads were collapsed and filtered to measure the absolute abundance of every unique TCRbeta CDR3 rearrangement. Productive Simpson clonality was computed per sample as the square root of Simpson's diversity index over productive rearrangements. Sourced from immuneACCESS, this table was stored by TCRdb with only in-frame sequences that have V and J called. A share of the clones is absent; for the studies checked, an unresolved V gene accounts for under half, and the remainder has no known explanation. The V and J calls and clone size were taken over from that table, and D and trimming were inferred from the DNA. In this sample the table shows 45,000 or so clones, about 89% of which occur a single time. 2.1% of the sample lies in the top ten.

This chain is built from TRBV7-9 and TRBJ2-7; TRBD1 might be the D gene, on 6 matching bases. The sequenced material came from peripheral blood. The source is a woman older than 75 with COVID-19, enrolled during active disease. The CDR3 in this case is CASSGGGAYEQYF. The sequenced DNA is TGTGCCAGCAGCGGGGGCGGTGCCTACGAGCAGTACTTC.